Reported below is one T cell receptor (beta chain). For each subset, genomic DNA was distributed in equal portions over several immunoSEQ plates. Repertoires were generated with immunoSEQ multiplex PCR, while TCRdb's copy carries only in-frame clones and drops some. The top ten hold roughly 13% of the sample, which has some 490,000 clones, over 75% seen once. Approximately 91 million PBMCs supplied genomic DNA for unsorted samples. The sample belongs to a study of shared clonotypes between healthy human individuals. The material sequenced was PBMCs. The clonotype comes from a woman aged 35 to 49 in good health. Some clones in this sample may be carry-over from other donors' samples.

In nucleotides, the CDR3 is TGTGCCACCAGGAGCGGGAGTCCTTACAATGAGCAGTTCTTC. This encodes CATRSGSPYNEQFF. The rearrangement joins TRBV10-3 to TRBJ2-1; 8 positions match TRBD2. CDR1 is ENHRY and CDR2 is SYGVKD in the germline V gene. The CDR3 loop spans 14 amino acids. V shed 10 bases, J shed 4 bases, and the junction held 9 bases outside the gene matches.